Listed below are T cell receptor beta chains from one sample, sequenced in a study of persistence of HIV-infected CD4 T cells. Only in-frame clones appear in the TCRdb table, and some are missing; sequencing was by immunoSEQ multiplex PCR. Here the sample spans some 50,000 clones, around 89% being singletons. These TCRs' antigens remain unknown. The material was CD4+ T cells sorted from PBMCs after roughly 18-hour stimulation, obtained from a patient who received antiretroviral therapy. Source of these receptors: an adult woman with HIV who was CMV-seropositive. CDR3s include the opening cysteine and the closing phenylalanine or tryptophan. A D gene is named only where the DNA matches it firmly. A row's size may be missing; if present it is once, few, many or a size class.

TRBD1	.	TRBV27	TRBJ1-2	TGTGCCAGCAGTCCACTCGGGACAGGAGAATATGGCTACACCTTC	CASSPLGTGEYGYTF
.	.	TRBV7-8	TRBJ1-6	TGTGCCAGCAGCCTAGAGGGTTTTAGGGATTCACCCCTCCACTTT	CASSLEGFRDSPLHF
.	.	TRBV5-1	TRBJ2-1	TGCGCCAGCAGCTTGGGCAACAATGAGCAGTTCTTC	CASSLGNNEQFF
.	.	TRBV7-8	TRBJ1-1	TGTGCCAGCAGCTATAGGCCGGGACAGAACACTGAAGCTTTCTTT	CASSYRPGQNTEAFF
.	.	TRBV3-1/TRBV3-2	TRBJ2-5	TGTGCCAGCAGCCAAGGCTCCGGGGTGGAGACCCAGTACTTC	CASSQGSGVETQYF
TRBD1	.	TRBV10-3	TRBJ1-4	TGTGCCATCAGCGGGGACAGGCGAAATGAAAAACTGTTCTTT	CAISGDRRNEKLFF
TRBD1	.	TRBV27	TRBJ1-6	TGTGCCAGCGGCTACAGGGGTGGAGGTAATTCACCCCTCCACTTT	CASGYRGGGNSPLHF
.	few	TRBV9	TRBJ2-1	TGTGCCAGCAGCGTCACTAGCCAATCCTACAATGAGCAGTTCTTC	CASSVTSQSYNEQFF
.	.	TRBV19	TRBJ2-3	TGTGCCAGTAGTATACGGGCAGATACGCAGTATTTT	CASSIRADTQYF
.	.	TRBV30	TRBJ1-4	TGTGCCTGGAGGATTAGCCGTAATGAAAAACTGTTTTTT	CAWRISRNEKLFF